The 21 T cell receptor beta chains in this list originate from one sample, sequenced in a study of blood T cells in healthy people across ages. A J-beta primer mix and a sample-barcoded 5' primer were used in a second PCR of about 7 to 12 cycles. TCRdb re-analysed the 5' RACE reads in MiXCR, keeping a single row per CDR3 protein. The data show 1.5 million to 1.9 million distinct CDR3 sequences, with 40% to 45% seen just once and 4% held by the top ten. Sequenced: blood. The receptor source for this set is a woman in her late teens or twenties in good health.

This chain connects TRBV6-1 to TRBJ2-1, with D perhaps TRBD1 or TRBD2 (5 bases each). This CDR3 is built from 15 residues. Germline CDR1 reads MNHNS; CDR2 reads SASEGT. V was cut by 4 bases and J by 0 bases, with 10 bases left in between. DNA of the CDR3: TGTGCCAGCAGTGGAGGGGTGAGCTCCTACAATGAGCAGTTCTTC. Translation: CASSGGVSSYNEQFF.

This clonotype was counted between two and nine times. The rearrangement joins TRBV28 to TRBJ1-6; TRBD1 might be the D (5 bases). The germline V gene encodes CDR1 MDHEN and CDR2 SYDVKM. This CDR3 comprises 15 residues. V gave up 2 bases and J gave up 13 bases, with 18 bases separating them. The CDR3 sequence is CASSLVLLGTSPLHF. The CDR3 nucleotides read TGTGCCAGCAGTTTAGTACTCCTAGGGACCTCGCCCCTCCACTTT.

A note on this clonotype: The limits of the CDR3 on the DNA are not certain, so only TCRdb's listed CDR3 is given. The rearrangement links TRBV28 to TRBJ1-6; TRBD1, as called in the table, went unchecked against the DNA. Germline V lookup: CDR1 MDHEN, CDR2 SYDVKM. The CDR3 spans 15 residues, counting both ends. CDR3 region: CASSVLGTGGSPLHF.

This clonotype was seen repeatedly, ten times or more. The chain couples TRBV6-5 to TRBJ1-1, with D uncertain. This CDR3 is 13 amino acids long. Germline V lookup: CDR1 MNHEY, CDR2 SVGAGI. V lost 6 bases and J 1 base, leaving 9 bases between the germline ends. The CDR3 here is CASSPGENTEAFF. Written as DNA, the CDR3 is TGTGCCAGCAGCCCCGGGGAGAACACTGAAGCTTTCTTT.

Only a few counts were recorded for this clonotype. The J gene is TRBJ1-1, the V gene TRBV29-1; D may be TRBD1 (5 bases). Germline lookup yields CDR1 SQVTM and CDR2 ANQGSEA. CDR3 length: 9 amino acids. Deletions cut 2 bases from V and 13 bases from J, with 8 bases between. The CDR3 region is CSVEQGRFF. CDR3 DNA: TGCAGCGTTGAACAGGGACGTTTCTTT.

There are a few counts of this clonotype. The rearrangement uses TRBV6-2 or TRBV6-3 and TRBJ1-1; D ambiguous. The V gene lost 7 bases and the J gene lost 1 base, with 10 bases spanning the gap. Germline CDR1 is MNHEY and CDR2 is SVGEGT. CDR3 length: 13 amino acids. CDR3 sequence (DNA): TGTGCCAGCAAACTCTTGGGGAACACTGAAGCTTTCTTT. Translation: CASKLLGNTEAFF.

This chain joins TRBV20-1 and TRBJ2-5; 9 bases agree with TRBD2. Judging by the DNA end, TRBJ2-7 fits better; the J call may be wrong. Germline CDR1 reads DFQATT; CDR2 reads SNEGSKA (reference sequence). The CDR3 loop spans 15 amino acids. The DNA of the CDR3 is TGCAGTGCTTCCGGGGCCGGCGGGGGGGCCTACGAGCAGTACTTC. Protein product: CSASGAGGGAYEQYF.

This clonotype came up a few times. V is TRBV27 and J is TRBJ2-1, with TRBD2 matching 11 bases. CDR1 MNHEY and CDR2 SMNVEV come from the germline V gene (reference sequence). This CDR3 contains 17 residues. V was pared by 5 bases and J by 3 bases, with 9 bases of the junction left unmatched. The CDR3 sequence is CASSQYSGRAVYNEQFF. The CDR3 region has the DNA TGTGCCAGCAGTCAGTATAGCGGGAGGGCTGTCTACAATGAGCAGTTCTTC.

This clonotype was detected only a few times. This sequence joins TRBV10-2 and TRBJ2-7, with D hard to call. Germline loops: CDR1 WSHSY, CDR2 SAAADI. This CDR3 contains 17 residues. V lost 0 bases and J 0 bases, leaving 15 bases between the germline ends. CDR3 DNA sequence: TGCGCCAGCAGTGAGTCCTTTAACGTTAAGAGCTCCTACGAGCAGTACTTC. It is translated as CASSESFNVKSSYEQYF.

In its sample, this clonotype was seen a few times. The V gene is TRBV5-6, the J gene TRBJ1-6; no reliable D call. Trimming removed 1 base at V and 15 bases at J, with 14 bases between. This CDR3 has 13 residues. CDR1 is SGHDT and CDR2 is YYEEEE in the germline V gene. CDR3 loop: CASSLKFGRRLHF. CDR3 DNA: TGTGCCAGCAGCTTGAAGTTTGGACGCCGCCTCCACTTT.

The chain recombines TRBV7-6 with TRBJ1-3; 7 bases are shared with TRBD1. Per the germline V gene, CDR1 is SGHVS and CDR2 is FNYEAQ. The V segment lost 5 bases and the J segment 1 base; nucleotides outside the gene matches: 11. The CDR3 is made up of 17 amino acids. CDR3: CASSVGFRGSSGNTIYF. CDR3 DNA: TGTGCCAGCAGCGTAGGATTCAGGGGGAGTTCTGGAAACACCATATATTTT. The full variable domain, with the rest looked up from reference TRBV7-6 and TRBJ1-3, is GAGVSQSPRYKVTKRGQDVALRCDPISGHVSLYWYRQALGQGPEFLTYFNYEAQQDKSGLPNDRFSAERPEGSISTLTIQRTEQRDSAMYRCASSVGFRGSSGNTIYFGEGSWLTVV.

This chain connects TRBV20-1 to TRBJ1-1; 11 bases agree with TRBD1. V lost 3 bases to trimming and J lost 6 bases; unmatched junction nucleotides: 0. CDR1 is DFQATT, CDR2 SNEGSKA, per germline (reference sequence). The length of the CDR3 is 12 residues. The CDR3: CSARGQGAEAFF. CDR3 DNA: TGCAGTGCTAGGGGACAGGGGGCTGAAGCTTTCTTT.

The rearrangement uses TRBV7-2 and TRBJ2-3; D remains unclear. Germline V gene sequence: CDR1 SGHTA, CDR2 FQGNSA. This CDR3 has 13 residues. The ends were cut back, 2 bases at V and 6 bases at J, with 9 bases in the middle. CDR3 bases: TGTGCCAGCAGCTTATTGGTTAGGGATACGCAGTATTTT. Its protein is CASSLLVRDTQYF.

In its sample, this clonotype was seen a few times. CDR3: CASSRLDMNEQFF. For the CDR3, the DNA is TGTGCCAGCAGCCGACTAGACATGAATGAGCAGTTCTTC. The chain links TRBV7-2 to TRBJ2-1, with a weak D call TRBD2 (6 bases). CDR1 SGHTA and CDR2 FQGNSA come from the germline V gene. With 5 bases removed from V and 7 bases from J, the gap between germline ends came to 12 bases. CDR3 length equals 13 residues. Based on the CDR3 plus reference TRBV7-2 and TRBJ2-1, the full variable domain is GAGVSQSPSNKVTEKGKDVELRCDPISGHTALYWYRQSLGQGLEFLIYFQGNSAPDKSGLPSDRFSAERTGGSVSTLTIQRTQQEDSAVYLCASSRLDMNEQFFGPGTRLTVL.

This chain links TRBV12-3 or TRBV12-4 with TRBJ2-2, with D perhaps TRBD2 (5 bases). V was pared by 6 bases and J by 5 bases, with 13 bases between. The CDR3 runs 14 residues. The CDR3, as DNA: TGTGCCAGCAGCCGGGGTCGAGGAACCGGGGAGCTGTTTTTT. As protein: CASSRGRGTGELFF.

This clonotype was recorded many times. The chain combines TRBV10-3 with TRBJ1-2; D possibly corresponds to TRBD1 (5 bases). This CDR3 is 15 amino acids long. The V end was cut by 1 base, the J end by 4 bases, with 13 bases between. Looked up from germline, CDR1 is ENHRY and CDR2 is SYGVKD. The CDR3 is CAISELQAPGYGYTF. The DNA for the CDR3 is TGTGCCATCAGTGAGTTACAGGCCCCGGGCTATGGCTACACCTTC.

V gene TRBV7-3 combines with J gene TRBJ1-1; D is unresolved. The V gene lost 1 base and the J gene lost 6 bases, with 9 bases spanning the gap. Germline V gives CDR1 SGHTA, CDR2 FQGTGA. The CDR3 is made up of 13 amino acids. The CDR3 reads CASSLIFGAEAFF. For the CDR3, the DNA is TGTGCCAGCAGCTTAATATTTGGGGCTGAAGCTTTCTTT.

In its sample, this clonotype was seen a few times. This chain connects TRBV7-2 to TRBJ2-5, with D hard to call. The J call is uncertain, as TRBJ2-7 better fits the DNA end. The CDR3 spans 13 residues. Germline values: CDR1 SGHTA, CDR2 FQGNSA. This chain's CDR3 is CASSSLIGHEQYF. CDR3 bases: TGTGCCAGCAGCTCCCTGATCGGACACGAGCAGTACTTC.

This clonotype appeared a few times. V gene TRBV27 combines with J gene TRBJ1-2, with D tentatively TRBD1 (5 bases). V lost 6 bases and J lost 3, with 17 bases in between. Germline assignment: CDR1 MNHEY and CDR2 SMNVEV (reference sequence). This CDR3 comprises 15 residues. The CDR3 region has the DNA TGTGCCAGCAGCCCCCGACAGACTACTTACTATGGCTACACCTTC. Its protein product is CASSPRQTTYYGYTF.

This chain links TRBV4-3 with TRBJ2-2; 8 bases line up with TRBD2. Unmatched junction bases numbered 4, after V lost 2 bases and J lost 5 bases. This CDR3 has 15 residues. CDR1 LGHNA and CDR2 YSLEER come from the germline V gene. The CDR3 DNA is TGCGCCAGCAGCCAACCTAGCGGGCGTACCGGGGAGCTGTTTTTT. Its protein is CASSQPSGRTGELFF.

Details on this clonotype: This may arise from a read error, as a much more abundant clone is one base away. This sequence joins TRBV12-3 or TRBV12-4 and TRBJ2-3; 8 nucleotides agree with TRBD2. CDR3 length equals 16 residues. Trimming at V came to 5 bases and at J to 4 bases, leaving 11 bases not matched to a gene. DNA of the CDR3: TGTGCCAGCAGTCCACTACTAGCGGCTAGCGCAGATACGCAGTATTTT. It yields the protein CASSPLLAASADTQYF.